The source of this T cell receptor (beta chain) is a study of beta chain features in type 1 diabetes. Study context: Summed over all samples, the examined sorted cells came to 95 million to 120 million.

The study's findings and limits: In the patient group, naive, central memory and Treg TCRB repertoires seemed more alike than in the healthy donor group.

With regard to this clone: Its target is not known.

Cells sorted by CD45RO/CCR7/CD25/CD127/CD95/CD27 comprised CD4+ naive, central memory, regulatory and stem cell-like memory cells. CDR3 length equals 16 residues. Germline lookup yields CDR1 GTSNPN and CDR2 SVGIG (reference sequence). V was pared by 3 bases and J by 0 bases, with 17 bases between. The entirety of the isolated RNA underwent reverse transcription, so expressed TCRB transcripts were sequenced. The assay was immunoSEQ multiplex PCR, and TCRdb's table has in-frame clones only and misses some. The sample consists of 150,000 to 200,000 clones, about 9.1% of them appearing once. V is TRBV30 and J is TRBJ1-1, with TRBD1 as a possible D gene (5 bases). The sequence was obtained from a woman aged 18-29 years in good health. The specimen was central memory CD4+ T cells from blood. This CDR3 reads CAWRYPRQLMNTEAFF. The CDR3 DNA follows: TGTGCCTGGAGGTACCCCCGACAGCTCATGAACACTGAAGCTTTCTTT. Drawing the rest from reference TRBV30 and TRBJ1-1, the complete variable domain is SQTIHQWPATLVQPVGSPLSLECTVEGTSNPNLYWYRQAAGRGLQLLFYSVGIGQISSEVPQNLSASRPQDRQFILSSKKLLLSDSGFYLCAWRYPRQLMNTEAFFGQGTRLTVV.